This paragraph reports one T cell receptor beta chain. The data were produced by immunoSEQ multiplex PCR, yet TCRdb's version contains in-frame clones alone and is incomplete. This sample yields some 480,000 clones, of which about 83% are seen a single time; around 13% belongs to the top ten. This specimen belongs to a study of Ad26.COV2.S vaccination and SARS-CoV-2 variants. Study information: Trial arm assignment for the donor was COV1001 Ad26.COV2.S.

This sample's treatment: approximately 18 received Ad26.COV2.S at low or high dose, single or two shots; roughly 5 received placebo; per-sample allocation not given. Following the first vaccine or placebo injection, samples were taken on day 63. Ad26 vector vaccine expressed Wuhan-strain SARS-CoV-2 spike. The ends lost 5 bases at V and 8 bases at J; junction bases unmatched: 4. Germline V gene lookup returns CDR1 MDHEN and CDR2 SYDVKM. The CDR3 is 12 amino acids. The V and J genes are TRBV28 and TRBJ1-1, with TRBD1 matching 8 bases. The sequence derives from a person between 18 and 60 years old who received the Ad26.COV2.S COVID-19 vaccine or a placebo. Here the sequenced sample was peripheral blood, taken in a trial of Ad26.COV2.S vaccine versus placebo. CDR3 nucleotide sequence: TGTGCCAGCAGTCCATGGACAGGGGAAGCTTTCTTT. Amino acids: CASSPWTGEAFF. The full variable domain, its missing parts supplied by reference TRBV28 and TRBJ1-1, is DVKVTQSSRYLVKRTGEKVFLECVQDMDHENMFWYRQDPGLGLRLIYFSYDVKMKEKGDIPEGYSVSREKKERFSLILESASTNQTSMYLCASSPWTGEAFFGQGTRLTVV.